This TCR beta chain comes out of a study of cytomegalovirus exposure and HLA in healthy donors. Findings of the study overall: CMV antigen specificity of three CMV-associated chains was confirmed in vitro. A later analysis revealed that TCR association rates differed between HLA loci, peaking at DRB1 and bottoming out at HLA-C.

With regard to this clone: Antigen unknown.

This PCR relied on a set of 60 Vbeta primers and 13 Jbeta primers. Using immunoSEQ multiplex PCR, the repertoire was profiled, and TCRdb retains in-frame clones only, with some absent. The profile covers some 120,000 clones, with about two thirds appearing a single time and around 7% taken by the ten largest. The V end was cut by 3 bases, the J end by 3 bases, with 21 bases between. Germline lookup yields CDR1 SGHVS and CDR2 FNYEAQ. The CDR3 runs 18 residues. The donors (healthy individuals) were bone marrow donors. The receptor was derived from a man in his forties or fifties in good health and CMV-seropositive. The chain uses TRBV7-6 and TRBJ1-3, with a weak D call TRBD1 (6 bases). Sequenced input: PBMCs. Here the CDR3 DNA reads TGTGCCAGCAGCTTCATTCCGGGACAACCAGGGAGTGGAAACACCATATATTTT. This codes for CASSFIPGQPGSGNTIYF.